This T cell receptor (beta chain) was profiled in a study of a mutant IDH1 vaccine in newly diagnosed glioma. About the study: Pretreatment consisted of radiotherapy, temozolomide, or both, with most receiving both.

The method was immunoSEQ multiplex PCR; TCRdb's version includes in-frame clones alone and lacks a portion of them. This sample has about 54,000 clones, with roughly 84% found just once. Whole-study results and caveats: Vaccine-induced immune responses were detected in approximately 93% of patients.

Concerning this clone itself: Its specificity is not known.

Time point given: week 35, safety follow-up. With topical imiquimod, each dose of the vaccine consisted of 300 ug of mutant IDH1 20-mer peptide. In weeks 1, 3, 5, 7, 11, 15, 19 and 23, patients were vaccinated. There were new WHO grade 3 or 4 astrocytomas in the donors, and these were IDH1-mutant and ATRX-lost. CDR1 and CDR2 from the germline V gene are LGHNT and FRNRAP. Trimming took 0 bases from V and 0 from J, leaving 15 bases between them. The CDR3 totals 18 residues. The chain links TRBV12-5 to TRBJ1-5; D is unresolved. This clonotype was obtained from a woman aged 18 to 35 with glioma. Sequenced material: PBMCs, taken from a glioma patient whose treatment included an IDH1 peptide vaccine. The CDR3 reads CASGLVLGMLNSNQPQHF. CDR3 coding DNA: TGTGCTAGTGGTTTGGTACTCGGGATGTTGAATAGCAATCAGCCCCAGCATTTT. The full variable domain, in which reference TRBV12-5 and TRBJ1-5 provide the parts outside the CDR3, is DARVTQTPRHKVTEMGQEVTMRCQPILGHNTVFWYRQTMMQGLELLAYFRNRAPLDDSGMPKDRFSAEMPDATLATLKIQPSEPRDSAVYFCASGLVLGMLNSNQPQHFGDGTRLSIL.